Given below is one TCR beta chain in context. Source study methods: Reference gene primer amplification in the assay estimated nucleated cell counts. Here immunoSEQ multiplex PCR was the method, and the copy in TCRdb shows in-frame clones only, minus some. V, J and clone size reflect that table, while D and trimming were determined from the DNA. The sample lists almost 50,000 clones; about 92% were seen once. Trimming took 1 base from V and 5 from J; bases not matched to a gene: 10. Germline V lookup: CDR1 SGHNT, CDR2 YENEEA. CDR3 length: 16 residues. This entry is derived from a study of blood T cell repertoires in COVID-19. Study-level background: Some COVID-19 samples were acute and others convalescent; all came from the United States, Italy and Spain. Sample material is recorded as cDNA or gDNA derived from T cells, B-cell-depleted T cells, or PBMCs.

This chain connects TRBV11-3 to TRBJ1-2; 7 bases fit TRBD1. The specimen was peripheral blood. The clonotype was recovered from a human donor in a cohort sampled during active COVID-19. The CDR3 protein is CASSLGFSGGIYGYTF. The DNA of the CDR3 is TGTGCCAGCAGCTTAGGTTTTTCAGGGGGAATATATGGCTACACCTTC.